This T cell receptor (beta chain) emerged from a study of shared T cell receptors in the human thymus (dated by TCRdb to the early 2020s). Describing the broader study: The study examined how self-reactive, shared T-cell receptor alpha chains are generated in the human thymus.

There are 14 amino acids in the CDR3, from cysteine to phenylalanine inclusive. Only the CDR3 portion is preserved as DNA: 42 bases, with reading frame beginning at the first base. CDR1 MDHEN and CDR2 SYDVKM were looked up in the germline V gene. Ends trimmed: V by 8 bases, J by 3 bases; bases unmatched to a gene: 5. Details on this clone: No antigen is known for it. No much larger clonotype is one base removed from it; base qualities were not supplied.

Library preparation was by the immunoSEQ multiplex PCR assay. TCRdb mirrors the immuneACCESS table, restricted to in-frame sequences. Some clones are absent from its copies; in checked studies, under half trace to an unresolved V gene, and the reason for the others is unknown. The sample table shows 700,000 or so clones, and approximately 85% are seen once. The ten most abundant clones make up more than 0.01% of the sample. These data were also filed under a second study, of human thymus T cells. From the second report: Donors were immunologically healthy infants undergoing open corrective cardiac surgery for congenital heart defects in Finland. The thymus tissue came from surgical resects taken out during corrective cardiac surgery. Both the thymic and the peripheral blood repertoires appeared to show biased V and J gene segment usage. The related research reported highly overlapping thymic TCR repertoires among unrelated individuals. The study characterized TCR alpha and beta repertoires from roughly 8 infant thymus samples and a few related peripheral blood samples. The cohort included over five male and two female infants, with donor ages spanning 7 to 244 days. Thymocytes were freed from the tissue by mechanical means and kept at -70 degrees C as pellets of roughly 10-32 million cells. A QIAsymphony instrument was used to extract genomic DNA from frozen cell pellets. TCRB and TCRAD loci were amplified from a standardized quantity of quality-controlled genomic DNA using the immunoSEQ multiplex PCR assay. The amplicons covered the V(D)J region and were long enough to include the CDR3 and to identify the V and J genes. The amplicons were sequenced on an Illumina platform via the commercial immunoSEQ service. Corrections for primer bias and sequencing errors followed previously described methods, while TCRAD and TCRB definitions were based on the IMGT database. Analysis of the repertoires was done with immunoSEQ Analyzer 3.0 and VDJTools and included basic statistics, V/J segment usage, diversity estimates, rarefaction and pairwise overlap. Diversity was estimated using the Chao1, ChaoE, Efron-Thisted, Shannon and inverse Simpson indices, and was also estimated on datasets down-sampled to the size of the smallest sample. Repertoire overlap was assessed by strict matching of CDR3 nucleotide sequence, V gene and J gene, and clustering was done by Jaccard-based multidimensional scaling. Thymus samples yielded on average about 810,000 unique TCRB clonotypes, compared with 75,000 to 100,000 from blood samples.

This clonotype was obtained from a girl under two years old with a congenital heart defect. Donor details come from another sample of the same person, matched by shared clones. The sequenced material came from thymocytes. The rearranged chain carries TRBV28 and TRBJ2-7, with TRBD1 matching 12 junction bases. The nucleotides are TGTGCCAGCCGAAGGGACAGGGGGCACTACGAGCAGTACTTC. The encoded protein is CASRRDRGHYEQYF.